The next 14 T cell receptor beta chains were all read from a single sample in a study of T-cell reconstitution after alpha-beta-depleted transplantation in children. During its preparation, the TCRbeta library received unique molecular identifiers. Via MiXCR, TCRdb re-called the PCR reads, giving one row per CDR3 protein. The sample records roughly 500,000 distinct CDR3 sequences, about 31% being singletons. The material sequenced was PBMCs from the stem cell graft donor, taken from the stem cell graft. Every receptor here comes from a human donor who donated a stem cell graft to a child with aplastic anemia.

The rearrangement links TRBV21-1 to TRBJ2-4. TRBV21-1 is labeled a pseudogene. This CDR3 contains 17 residues. The CDR3 sequence: CASSKSLRRLAKNIQYF. The CDR3 nucleotides read TGTGCCAGCAGCAAATCTTTGCGGAGATTAGCCAAAAACATTCAGTACTTC.

In this sample, this clonotype turned up a few times. The chain is built from TRBV7-8 and TRBJ1-4, with D uncertain. Germline CDR1 SGHVS, CDR2 FQNEAQ. The CDR3 spans 15 residues. V lost 2 bases to trimming and J lost 7 bases, with 14 bases between them. The CDR3 DNA reads TGTGCCAGCAGCTTAAGTACGGTTCCTAGTGAAAAACTGTTTTTT. Protein: CASSLSTVPSEKLFF.

The V and J genes are TRBV7-6 and TRBJ2-5; TRBD1 might be the D (6 bases). The CDR3 is made up of 16 amino acids. The V and J ends lost 5 bases and 5 bases respectively, with 21 bases between them. The germline gives CDR1 SGHVS, CDR2 FNYEAQ. This CDR3 is CASSAGDLGLGETQYF. CDR3 coding DNA: TGTGCCAGCAGCGCAGGGGATTTGGGGCTGGGGGAGACCCAGTACTTC.

The rearrangement joins TRBV5-4 to TRBJ2-1; 9 nucleotides agree with TRBD2. Germline V gene data show CDR1 as SGHNT and CDR2 as YYREEE (reference sequence). The length of the CDR3 is 17 residues. The J segment lost 7 bases and the V segment lost 4 bases, leaving 15 bases of the junction unmatched. The CDR3 loop is CASSADPGAGGWNEQFF. CDR3 coding DNA: TGTGCCAGCAGCGCGGACCCGGGAGCGGGAGGATGGAATGAGCAGTTCTTC.

The genes are TRBV11-1 and TRBJ2-7; the match to TRBD2 covers 10 bases. With V trimmed by 5 bases and J by 3 bases, 13 bases remained unmatched. CDR1 and CDR2 from the germline V gene are SGHAT and FQDESV (reference sequence). The CDR3 contains 17 residues. CDR3 amino acids: CASSRFGLAEKIYEQYF. CDR3 DNA sequence: TGTGCCAGCAGCCGATTCGGACTAGCGGAGAAGATCTACGAGCAGTACTTC.

The rearrangement links TRBV5-1 to TRBJ2-3; D not resolved. Germline CDR1 reads SGHRS; CDR2 reads YFSETQ. This CDR3 has 15 residues. Between the trimmed V and J ends, which lost 4 bases and 3 bases, there was a span of 15 bases. CDR3 in amino acids: CASSPDWARTDTQYF. The CDR3 coding sequence is TGCGCCAGCAGCCCAGACTGGGCGAGGACAGATACGCAGTATTTT.

The chain uses TRBV7-9 and TRBJ1-5, with 10 bases matching TRBD1. V lost 1 base, J lost 6 bases, and 6 bases stayed unmatched. Germline CDR1 is SEHNR and CDR2 is FQNEAQ (reference sequence). The CDR3 consists of 16 residues. Here the CDR3 reads CASSLVGQGGGQPQHF. Here the CDR3 DNA reads TGTGCCAGCAGCTTAGTAGGACAGGGGGGTGGTCAGCCCCAGCATTTT.

This clonotype was observed a few times. J is TRBJ2-7 and V is TRBV23-1; possibly TRBD1 for D (6 bases). TRBV23-1 is recorded as an ORF, its role being uncertain. The length of the CDR3 is 16 residues. V was pared by 0 bases and J by 0 bases, with 12 bases between. In DNA, the CDR3 is TGCGCCAGCAGTCAATCGAGAACGGACAGCTCCTACGAGCAGTACTTC. It codes for CASSQSRTDSSYEQYF.

This clonotype was recorded a few times. The chain uses TRBV20-1 and TRBJ2-1, with 10 bases lining up with TRBD2. Germline lookup yields CDR1 DFQATT and CDR2 SNEGSKA (reference sequence). Trimming removed 0 bases from V and 3 bases from J; junction bases left unmatched: 8. CDR3 length: 17 amino acids. The CDR3 bases are TGCAGTGCTAGAGATAGTAGCGGGAGGTCCCTCTACAATGAGCAGTTCTTC. Protein sequence: CSARDSSGRSLYNEQFF.

In DNA form, the CDR3 reads TGTGCCAGCAGCTTGTACAGCAGGGTCACAGATACGCAGTATTTT. Amino acids: CASSLYSRVTDTQYF. The V call is TRBV5-5, the J call TRBJ2-3; perhaps TRBD1 as D (5 bases). V was shortened by 1 base and J by 2 bases, with 11 bases between the two germline ends. The germline V gene has CDR1 SGHKS and CDR2 YYEKEE (reference sequence). The CDR3 consists of 15 residues.

The gene calls are TRBV4-2 and TRBJ2-3; D not certain. Germline V CDR1 and CDR2: LGHNA, YNFKEQ. The ends were cut back, 0 bases at V and 2 bases at J, with 6 bases in the middle. CDR3 length equals 14 residues. CDR3 coding DNA: TGTGCCAGCAGCCAAGATCGGACCACAGATACGCAGTATTTT. Translating it yields CASSQDRTTDTQYF.

This clonotype was counted a few times. The rearrangement joins TRBV6-2 or TRBV6-3 to TRBJ2-1; D is undetermined. Germline CDR1 is MNHEY and CDR2 is SVGEGT. Deletions cut 2 bases from V and 1 base from J, with 9 bases between. This CDR3 is built from 15 residues. The DNA for the CDR3 is TGTGCCAGCAGTTACATACAAATTTCCTACAATGAGCAGTTCTTC. It yields the protein CASSYIQISYNEQFF.

This chain joins TRBV20-1 and TRBJ2-5; D tentatively reads TRBD1 or TRBD2 (6 bases each). The germline V gene encodes CDR1 DFQATT and CDR2 SNEGSKA (reference sequence). CDR3 length: 15 amino acids. The V end lost 4 bases, the J end lost 5 bases, and 20 bases lay between the germline ends. The CDR3 nucleotides are TGCAGTGCTACCACCCCGGGGGCGCGGGGTGAGACCCAGTACTTC. Translating gives CSATTPGARGETQYF.

The chain combines TRBV20-1 with TRBJ2-7, with D maybe TRBD2 (6 bases). V was clipped by 6 bases and J by 2 bases, with 14 bases between them. The CDR3 sequence is 13 residues long. Per the germline V gene, CDR1 is DFQATT and CDR2 is SNEGSKA (reference sequence). This CDR3 reads CSALAEMAYEQYF. In DNA, the CDR3 is TGCAGTGCCTTAGCGGAGATGGCCTACGAGCAGTACTTC.